Listed here are 7 T cell receptor beta chains from one sample, sequenced in a study of blood T cell repertoires in COVID-19. The protocol was immunoSEQ multiplex PCR, while the TCRdb copy is restricted to in-frame clones and leaves out a portion. Among more than 300,000 clones listed, roughly 90% were seen once. Sequencing input: PBMCs or T cells enriched from blood (not recorded which). The receptors here all came from a woman in her thirties who had been exposed to COVID-19.

The genes are TRBV19 and TRBJ2-7; TRBD1 might be the D (6 bases). Trimming stripped 6 bases from V and 1 base from J, with 10 bases between. From germline, CDR1 is LNHDA and CDR2 SQIVND (reference sequence). The CDR3 runs to 13 residues. CDR3 loop: CASSLGGSYEQYF. Here the CDR3 DNA reads TGTGCCAGTAGCCTAGGGGGTTCCTACGAGCAGTACTTC.

The chain couples TRBV4-1 to TRBJ1-2; D ambiguous. V was shortened by 3 bases and J by 8 bases, with 13 bases between the two germline ends. Germline CDR1 is MGHRA and CDR2 is YSYEKL. This CDR3 has 13 amino acids. The CDR3: CASSHPAAAGYTF. CDR3 bases: TGCGCCAGCAGCCACCCCGCGGCGGCCGGCTACACCTTC.

The chain is built from TRBV11-3 and TRBJ1-1; 7 nucleotides match TRBD1. Per germline, CDR1 SGHNT and CDR2 YENEEA. V lost 6 bases and J lost 1; bases outside the gene matches: 14. CDR3 length: 17 residues. The CDR3 here is CASREIGGKGGNTEAFF. CDR3 sequence (DNA): TGTGCCAGCAGAGAAATAGGGGGCAAAGGAGGGAACACTGAAGCTTTCTTT.

This chain connects TRBV7-2 to TRBJ2-1, with 11 bases aligning to TRBD2. The CDR3 extends over 15 amino acids. V shed 4 bases, J shed 9 bases, and the junction held 8 bases outside the gene matches. Germline CDR1 reads SGHTA; CDR2 reads FQGNSA. CDR3 in DNA: TGTGCCAGCAGCTATAGCGGGGGGGCGTACGGTGAGCAGTTCTTC. Its translation: CASSYSGGAYGEQFF. Filled out from reference TRBV7-2 and TRBJ2-1, the complete variable domain reads GAGVSQSPSNKVTEKGKDVELRCDPISGHTALYWYRQSLGQGLEFLIYFQGNSAPDKSGLPSDRFSAERTGGSVSTLTIQRTQQEDSAVYLCASSYSGGAYGEQFFGPGTRLTVL.

The chain carries TRBV7-9 and TRBJ2-1; 7 bases fit TRBD2. Trimming cost V 5 bases and J 4 bases; bases outside gene matches: 8. Germline V CDR1 and CDR2: SEHNR, FQNEAQ (reference sequence). The CDR3 totals 15 residues. CDR3 region: CASSPLAEPYNEQFF. In nucleotides, the CDR3 is TGTGCCAGCAGCCCGCTAGCGGAACCTTACAATGAGCAGTTCTTC.

V is TRBV6-5 and J is TRBJ1-6; D uncertain. The V gene lost 3 bases and the J gene lost 0 bases, with 9 bases spanning the gap. The CDR3 loop spans 16 amino acids. Looked up from germline, CDR1 is MNHEY and CDR2 is SVGAGI. CDR3 in amino acids: CASSYERSSYNSPLHF. As DNA, the CDR3 is TGTGCCAGCAGTTATGAACGGAGCTCCTATAATTCACCCCTCCACTTT.

The CDR3 is CASSFGGTGVKYF. The DNA of the CDR3 is TGTGCCAGCAGTTTTGGAGGGACAGGGGTTAAGTACTTC. The chain couples TRBV12-3 or TRBV12-4 to TRBJ2-7; TRBD1 aligns across 10 bases. The CDR3 extends over 13 amino acids. Trimming cost V 3 bases and J 11 bases; bases outside gene matches: 7.